The entry that follows covers one T cell receptor beta chain sequence. This clone's antigen is unknown. Base-call qualities are not available, and no considerably larger clone is one nucleotide away. The sample comes from a study of blood T cell repertoires in COVID-19 (dated by TCRdb to 2020 to 2022). Study-wide context: Collaborator samples came from the United States, Italy and Spain and covered acute and convalescent phases of COVID-19. The prospective study material was composed of cDNA or gDNA derived from T cells, B-cell-depleted T cells, or PBMCs. Deeply sampled blood TCRbeta repertoires from subjects exposed to, actively infected with, or recovered from COVID-19 were included in the dataset. A freely available public database, intended as a resource for researchers studying the immune response to SARS-CoV-2, is where the repertoires were released. Samples came from the ongoing ImmuneRACE study (first 160 participants) plus 1,254 subjects from 6 global collaborators. Sample metadata almost always included a de-identified subject ID, COVID-19 status, age in years and sex. Where available, HLA class I and class II types were obtained from metadata supplied by the sample provider rather than from assay-based typing. General study outcomes and caveats: How much clinical and demographic metadata was included differed by source and by participant, and the metadata was provided uncurated.

One collaborating source in Seattle enrolled patients while the patients were actively infected and followed the patients over time throughout the course of disease. The collaborating institutions used their own protocols to collect whole blood in K2EDTA tubes. For TCRbeta analysis, collaborators shipped samples as frozen whole blood, isolated PBMCs, or DNA extracted from either of those sample types. The CDR1 and CDR2 encoded by the germline V gene (reference sequence) are SEHNR and FQNEAQ. The junction shows trimming of 5 bases on V and 7 bases on J, plus 17 bases between the germline ends. The CDR3 goes from the cysteine to the phenylalanine over 14 residues. Solely the CDR3 DNA is kept, with 42 bases framed from the first base. TCRbeta CDR3 regions were amplified from genomic DNA using the immunoSEQ Assay, a bias-controlled multiplex PCR. Per the original workflow: Nucleated cell counts per sample were estimated from amplification of reference gene primers within the assay. To quantify the absolute abundance of each unique TCRbeta CDR3 rearrangement, sequence reads were collapsed and filtered. For each sample, productive Simpson clonality was calculated as the square root of Simpson's diversity index across productive rearrangements. This is the immuneACCESS table as TCRdb keeps it, with only in-frame sequences that have V and J called. A part of the clones is gone; compared with another copy, unresolved V genes explain less than half, and the rest is unexplained. V and J calls and clone size are as listed in that table; D and trimming were resolved from the DNA. The sample contains 250,000 to 300,000 clones, about 90% of them found a single time. Approximately 10% of the sample lies in the top ten.

This receptor was obtained from a woman under 40 with COVID-19, enrolled during active disease. The source material was peripheral blood. The chain joins TRBV7-9 to TRBJ1-1; a weak D assignment points to TRBD1 (6 bases agree). This receptor carries the CDR3 CASSPQTGPFEAFF. Here is the DNA: TGTGCCAGCAGCCCACAGACAGGTCCCTTTGAAGCTTTCTTT.